Following are 10 T cell receptor beta chains from one sample sequenced in a study of shared clonotypes between healthy human individuals. Only in-frame clones appear in the TCRdb table, and some are missing; sequencing was by immunoSEQ multiplex PCR. The data contain around 1.1 million clones, approximately 80% of them singletons. The material sequenced was memory CD4+ T cells from PBMCs. Regarding subset: CD45RA-negative fraction. These receptors were collected from a man between 18 and 29 years old in good health. Some clones in this sample may be carry-over from other donors' samples.

The chain employs TRBV28 and TRBJ2-7; 9 nucleotides match TRBD2. In germline, CDR1 is MDHEN, CDR2 SYDVKM. This CDR3 spans 17 amino acids. The V gene end was trimmed by 11 bases and the J gene end by 4 bases; junction bases not matched to a gene: 21. DNA for the CDR3: TGTGCCCGCACGTGGGGGGGGGACCTAGCGGGAACGTACGAGCAGTACTTC. This translates into CARTWGGDLAGTYEQYF.

The chain combines TRBV30 with TRBJ1-2, with D unresolved. Deletions cut 4 bases from V and 0 bases from J, with 21 bases between. The CDR3 spans 17 residues. Germline CDR1 is GTSNPN and CDR2 is SVGIG (reference sequence). CDR3 residues: CAWNGPTLSGPNYGYTF. The CDR3 nucleotides read TGTGCCTGGAATGGCCCCACCCTCTCTGGGCCTAACTATGGCTACACCTTC. The full variable domain, in which reference TRBV30 and TRBJ1-2 provide the parts outside the CDR3, is SQTIHQWPATLVQPVGSPLSLECTVEGTSNPNLYWYRQAAGRGLQLLFYSVGIGQISSEVPQNLSASRPQDRQFILSSKKLLLSDSGFYLCAWNGPTLSGPNYGYTFGSGTRLTVV.

This clone was seen only once. The rearrangement uses TRBV10-2 and TRBJ1-5; no clear D. V was shortened by 8 bases and J by 4 bases, with 6 bases between the two germline ends. Germline-derived CDR1 and CDR2 are WSHSY and SAAADI. This CDR3 is built from 11 residues. The CDR3 nucleotides are TGCGCCAGCGGAGTAAATCAGCCCCAGCATTTT. Its translation is CASGVNQPQHF.

This clone has just one count. This chain connects TRBV5-1 to TRBJ2-5; a possible D gene is TRBD2 (5 bases). The CDR3 has 16 amino acids. V was trimmed by 0 bases and J by 5 bases, leaving 17 bases between them. CDR1 and CDR2 (germline): SGHRS, YFSETQ. The CDR3 loop is CASSLAGMTARETQYF. The CDR3 DNA reads as TGCGCCAGCAGCTTGGCGGGGATGACGGCCAGGGAGACCCAGTACTTC.

The J gene is TRBJ2-1, the V gene TRBV4-2; D may be TRBD2 (5 bases). Germline-derived CDR1 and CDR2 are LGHNA and YNFKEQ. The CDR3 sequence is 12 residues long. V lost 0 bases, J lost 12 bases, and 9 bases lay in between. The CDR3 DNA reads TGTGCCAGCAGCCAAGACCCGGCGGGGCAGTTCTTC. Protein sequence: CASSQDPAGQFF.

This chain joins TRBV18 and TRBJ2-1; tentative D call: TRBD2 (5 bases). CDR3 length: 12 residues. Trimming stripped 5 bases from V and 8 bases from J, with 10 bases between. The germline gives CDR1 KGHSH, CDR2 LQKENI. DNA of the CDR3: TGTGCCAGCTCATTCTCGGGGTATGAGCAGTTCTTC. Translating it yields CASSFSGYEQFF.

This chain connects TRBV6-5 to TRBJ2-5; D unresolved. This CDR3 region has 13 residues. Deletions cut 0 bases from V and 5 bases from J, with 7 bases between. Germline V gives CDR1 MNHEY, CDR2 SVGAGI. The DNA of the CDR3 is TGTGCCAGCAGTTACTCGGTAACGGAGACCCAGTACTTC. Translated, it gives CASSYSVTETQYF.

The chain couples TRBV6-5 to TRBJ2-3; 9 positions match TRBD2. CDR1 MNHEY and CDR2 SVGAGI come from the germline V gene. CDR3 length: 12 amino acids. The CDR3 loop is CASGRITDTQYF. For the CDR3, the DNA is TGTGCTAGCGGGAGAATCACAGATACGCAGTATTTT.

This rearrangement joins TRBV28 to TRBJ1-5; 9 nucleotides match TRBD1. CDR1 is MDHEN, CDR2 SYDVKM, per germline. V was pared by 9 bases and J by 6 bases, with 6 bases of the junction left unmatched. The CDR3 runs 13 residues. CDR3 in amino acids: CASGTGRVQPQHF. The CDR3 nucleotides are TGTGCCAGTGGGACAGGGCGGGTTCAGCCCCAGCATTTT.

V is TRBV7-6 and J is TRBJ2-1; 10 bases match TRBD2. The ends lost 1 base at V and 6 bases at J; junction bases unmatched: 3. This CDR3 has 15 amino acids. Per germline, CDR1 SGHVS and CDR2 FNYEAQ. The DNA of the CDR3 is TGTGCCAGCAGCTTAGGACTAGCGGGTTCCAATGAGCAGTTCTTC. Protein sequence: CASSLGLAGSNEQFF. The complete variable domain, with remaining parts taken from reference TRBV7-6 and TRBJ2-1, reads GAGVSQSPRYKVTKRGQDVALRCDPISGHVSLYWYRQALGQGPEFLTYFNYEAQQDKSGLPNDRFSAERPEGSISTLTIQRTEQRDSAMYRCASSLGLAGSNEQFFGPGTRLTVL.